This T cell receptor beta chain was captured in a study of blood T cell repertoires in COVID-19. Individuals aged 18 to 89 years were recruited from 20 to 25 US areas. The V end was cut by 3 bases, the J end by 2 bases, with 15 bases between. Germline values: CDR1 KGHDR, CDR2 SFDVKD. The length of the CDR3 is 17 residues. This table comes from immunoSEQ multiplex PCR, and its TCRdb copy is limited to in-frame clones, with some not included. This sample carries fewer than 300,000 clones, approximately 90% of them seen once, and the ten largest clones take over 7.5%. This sequence was found in a man aged 35-49 years who had recovered from COVID-19. This rearrangement joins TRBV24-1 to TRBJ2-2; unclear D gene. Source material: PBMCs or T cells enriched from blood (not recorded which). Here the CDR3 DNA reads TGTGCCACCAGTGATAGGTACAGAATTTACAACACCGGGGAGCTGTTTTTT. Its protein is CATSDRYRIYNTGELFF.